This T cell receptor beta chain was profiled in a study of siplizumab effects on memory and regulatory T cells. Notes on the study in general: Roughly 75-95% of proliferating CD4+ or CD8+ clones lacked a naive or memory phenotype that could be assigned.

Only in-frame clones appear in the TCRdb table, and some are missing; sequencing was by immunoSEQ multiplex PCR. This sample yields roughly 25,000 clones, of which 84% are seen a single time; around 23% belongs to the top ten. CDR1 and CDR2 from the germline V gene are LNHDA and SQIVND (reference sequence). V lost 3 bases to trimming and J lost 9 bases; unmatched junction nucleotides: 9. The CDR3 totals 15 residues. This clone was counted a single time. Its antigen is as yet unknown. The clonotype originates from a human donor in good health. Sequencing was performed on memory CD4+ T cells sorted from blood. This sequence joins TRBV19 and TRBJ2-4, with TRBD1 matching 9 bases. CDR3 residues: CASSILGQGGTIQYF. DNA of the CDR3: TGTGCCAGTAGTATTCTGGGACAGGGAGGTACCATTCAGTACTTC.